In this sample, the clone carrying this TCR beta chain turned up a few times. Its antigen is undetermined. The data were taken from a study of beta chain features in type 1 diabetes. Overall study results and limits: Patients with Type 1 diabetes showed moderately but significantly shorter TCRB CDR3s in all four CD4+ subsets. These data did not resolve whether HLA type affects TCRB rearrangement.

Sequencing targeted expressed TCRB transcripts, as all isolated RNA had been reverse transcribed. Only in-frame clones appear in the TCRdb table, and some are missing; sequencing was by immunoSEQ multiplex PCR. The sample has fewer than 300,000 clones, about a fifth seen once; the top ten hold approximately 0.029%. A sort by CD45RO/CCR7/CD25/CD127/CD95/CD27 yielded CD4+ naive, central memory, regulatory and stem cell-like memory cells. Germline V CDR1 and CDR2: SGDLS, YYNGEE. Trimming pared 3 bases from V and 4 bases from J, leaving 14 bases between. The CDR3 contains 15 residues. Sequencing was performed on naive CD4+ T cells from blood. This chain uses TRBV9 with TRBJ2-1; tentatively, D is TRBD2 (6 bases). This clonotype was obtained from a woman aged 40 to 49 with type 1 diabetes. This CDR3 reads CASSGVGRSYNEQFF. In DNA, the CDR3 is TGTGCCAGCAGCGGAGTGGGGAGGTCGTACAATGAGCAGTTCTTC.